The 4 T cell receptor beta chains in this list originate from one sample, sequenced in a study of beta chain features in type 1 diabetes. The investigators reverse transcribed all of the isolated RNA, so they sequenced expressed TCRB transcripts. Profiling relied on immunoSEQ multiplex PCR, and the TCRdb table lists in-frame clones only, not all of them. Among 300,000 to 450,000 clones listed, 10% to 15% were seen once. The sequenced sample was naive CD4+ T cells from blood. These TCRs come from a man aged 18 to 30 in good health.

V and J are TRBV7-3 and TRBJ1-2, with D maybe TRBD1 (6 bases). The CDR3 is 15 residues long. Per the germline V gene, CDR1 is SGHTA and CDR2 is FQGTGA. V was pared by 3 bases and J by 4 bases, with 15 bases between. Here the CDR3 DNA reads TGTGCCAGCAGCTTTTCTCCGGGACACCTCTATGGCTACACCTTC. Translating it yields CASSFSPGHLYGYTF.

This clone was recorded a few times. The chain combines TRBV11-2 with TRBJ2-2; D unresolved. Trimming removed 5 bases from V and 0 bases from J, with 4 bases in between. This CDR3 has 13 residues. Looked up from germline, CDR1 is SGHAT and CDR2 is FQNNGV. CDR3 sequence reads: CASSATNTGELFF. CDR3 in DNA: TGTGCCAGCAGCGCGACGAACACCGGGGAGCTGTTTTTT. Supplemented by reference TRBV11-2 and TRBJ2-2, the full variable domain reads EAGVAQSPRYKIIEKRQSVAFWCNPISGHATLYWYQQILGQGPKLLIQFQNNGVVDDSQLPKDRFSAERLKGVDSTLKIQPAKLEDSAVYLCASSATNTGELFFGEGSRLTVL.

The chain joins TRBV30 to TRBJ2-7; 7 positions agree with TRBD1. This CDR3 has 13 residues. The germline CDR1 and CDR2 sequences are GTSNPN and SVGIG (reference sequence). J gave up 3 bases and V 6 bases, and 8 bases lay outside the gene matches. The CDR3 nucleotides are TGTGCCTGCGCTGCCGACAGGGACTACGAGCAGTACTTC. It is translated as CACAADRDYEQYF.

The J gene is TRBJ2-2, the V gene TRBV28, with 7 bases lining up with TRBD1. The CDR3 length is 16 residues. Germline V gene data show CDR1 as MDHEN and CDR2 as SYDVKM. The J segment lost 3 bases and the V segment lost 3 bases, leaving 7 bases of the junction unmatched. The CDR3 spells CASSLLTGRDTGELFF. DNA of the CDR3: TGTGCCAGCAGTTTGTTGACAGGGAGAGACACCGGGGAGCTGTTTTTT.